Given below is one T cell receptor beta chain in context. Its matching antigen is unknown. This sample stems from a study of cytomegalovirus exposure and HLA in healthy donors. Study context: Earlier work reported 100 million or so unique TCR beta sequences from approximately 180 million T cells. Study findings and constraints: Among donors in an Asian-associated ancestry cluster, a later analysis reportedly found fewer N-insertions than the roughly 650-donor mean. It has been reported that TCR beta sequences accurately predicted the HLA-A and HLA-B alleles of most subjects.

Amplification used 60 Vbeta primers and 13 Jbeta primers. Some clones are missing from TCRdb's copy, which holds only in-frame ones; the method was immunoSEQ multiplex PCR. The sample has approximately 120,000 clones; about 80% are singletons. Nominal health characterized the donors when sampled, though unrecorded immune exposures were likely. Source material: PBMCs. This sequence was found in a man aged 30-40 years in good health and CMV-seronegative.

The CDR3 loop reads CASSLYGGPMETQYF. CDR3 sequence (DNA): TGTGCCAGCAGTTTATACGGCGGGCCTATGGAGACCCAGTACTTC. V and J are TRBV27 and TRBJ2-5; TRBD2 is a possible D gene (5 bases). Trimming removed 1 base at V and 5 bases at J, with 14 bases between. The CDR3 contains 15 residues. Germline CDR1 reads MNHEY; CDR2 reads SMNVEV (reference sequence).